The 11 T cell receptor beta chains below come from one sample, sequenced in a study of OX40 agonist ivuxolimab in advanced cancers. Sequencing was performed with immunoSEQ multiplex PCR; in TCRdb, only in-frame clones are kept and a portion is missing. The sample includes approximately 41,000 clones, 80% to 90% of them seen just once. Sequenced material: CD4+ or CD8+ T cells sorted from blood, taken in a trial of the OX40 agonist ivuxolimab. The receptors derive from an adult with an advanced solid tumor such as melanoma, head and neck, liver or kidney cancer.

DNA of the CDR3: TGCGCCTACCACCGGGACAGGGGGCGGGACACTGAAGCTTTCTTT. Translation gives CAYHRDRGRDTEAFF. The rearrangement joins TRBV23-1 to TRBJ1-1; 12 nucleotides match TRBD1. TRBV23-1 is designated an ORF whose function remains uncertain. This CDR3 has 15 amino acids. Germline trimming cut 11 bases from V and 3 bases from J; bases unmatched to any gene: 10.

The count of this clone is one. The genes are TRBV7-2 and TRBJ2-1; D possibly corresponds to TRBD2 (6 bases). CDR1 and CDR2 (germline): SGHTA, FQGNSA. Deletions cut 6 bases from V and 2 bases from J, with 17 bases between. The CDR3 is made up of 16 amino acids. CDR3 coding DNA: TGTGCCAGCAGTCCCAGGGACTCTTACACCTACAATGAGCAGTTCTTC. Its translation: CASSPRDSYTYNEQFF.

CDR3 nucleotide sequence: TGCAGTGCTCTCGGTCAGGGCTACACCTTC. It yields the protein CSALGQGYTF. The gene calls are TRBV20-1 and TRBJ1-2; D gene ambiguous. The CDR3 runs to 10 residues. Germline V gene lookup returns CDR1 DFQATT and CDR2 SNEGSKA (reference sequence). With 5 bases removed from V and 8 bases from J, the gap between germline ends came to 9 bases.

This clone has only one observation. This sequence joins TRBV29-1 and TRBJ1-1, with D possibly TRBD1 on 6 matching bases. Trimming removed 4 bases at V and 1 base at J, with 13 bases between. The CDR3 length is 14 residues. Germline V CDR1 and CDR2: SQVTM, ANQGSEA. CDR3 protein: CSVGGGHPNTEAFF. The CDR3 DNA reads as TGCAGCGTTGGGGGGGGACACCCGAACACTGAAGCTTTCTTT.

The genes are TRBV9 and TRBJ1-3; no definite D call. Germline V gene data show CDR1 as SGDLS and CDR2 as YYNGEE. V was trimmed by 3 bases and J by 2 bases, leaving 18 bases between them. This CDR3 comprises 17 residues. The CDR3 reads CASSDGPSATPGNTIYF. The CDR3 DNA is TGTGCCAGCAGCGACGGGCCCTCCGCGACTCCTGGAAACACCATATATTTT.

V is TRBV5-6 and J is TRBJ1-1, with 8 positions matching TRBD1. The CDR3 loop spans 17 amino acids. Germline lookup yields CDR1 SGHDT and CDR2 YYEEEE. J was trimmed by 4 bases and V by 4 bases; bases with no gene match: 15. The DNA of the CDR3 is TGTGCCAGCAGCCCCCCCCTGGGGACAGGATTAGGCACTGAAGCTTTCTTT. Encoded protein: CASSPPLGTGLGTEAFF.

This clone was counted once. The gene calls are TRBV4-2 and TRBJ2-5, with 10 bases identical to TRBD1. The DNA end is more similar to TRBJ2-7, so the J call may be wrong. The CDR3 covers 16 residues. Germline V gene lookup returns CDR1 LGHNA and CDR2 YNFKEQ. The CDR3 is CASSQAAGQGSYEQYF. The CDR3 DNA is TGTGCCAGCAGCCAAGCCGCGGGACAGGGGTCCTACGAGCAGTACTTC.

The DNA of the CDR3 is TGCAGCGTTTCTAACTCGGGGGGGGGCAGCCTCGGCACTGAAGCTTTCTTT. Its translation is CSVSNSGGGSLGTEAFF. This chain uses TRBV29-1 with TRBJ1-1; D may be TRBD1 (6 bases). The CDR3 is 17 amino acids. Germline CDR1 is SQVTM and CDR2 is ANQGSEA. The germline V and J ends were trimmed by 5 bases and 4 bases, with 26 bases remaining between them.

The rearrangement joins TRBV7-2 to TRBJ2-7; TRBD1 matches 7 bases. Trimming cost V 6 bases and J 3 bases; bases outside gene matches: 14. The germline CDR1 and CDR2 sequences are SGHTA and FQGNSA. The CDR3 loop spans 16 amino acids. For the CDR3, the DNA is TGTGCCAGCAGATTTAAACCGGGACAGCTAAGCTACGAGCAGTACTTC. Protein: CASRFKPGQLSYEQYF. The variable domain in full, with the rest retrieved from reference TRBV7-2 and TRBJ2-7, is GAGVSQSPSNKVTEKGKDVELRCDPISGHTALYWYRQSLGQGLEFLIYFQGNSAPDKSGLPSDRFSAERTGGSVSTLTIQRTQQEDSAVYLCASRFKPGQLSYEQYFGPGTRLTVT.

In its sample, this clone was seen a few times. This chain connects TRBV5-4 to TRBJ1-3; D ambiguous. The CDR3 covers 12 residues. The germline CDR1 and CDR2 sequences are SGHNT and YYREEE (reference sequence). Trimming removed 0 bases from V and 4 bases from J, with 2 bases in between. CDR3 protein: CASSLEGNTIYF. CDR3 coding DNA: TGTGCCAGCAGCTTGGAGGGAAACACCATATATTTT. Full variable domain (missing parts from reference TRBV5-4 and TRBJ1-3): ETGVTQSPTHLIKTRGQQVTLRCSSQSGHNTVSWYQQALGQGPQFIFQYYREEENGRGNFPPRFSGLQFPNYSSELNVNALELDDSALYLCASSLEGNTIYFGEGSWLTVV.

This sequence joins TRBV2 and TRBJ1-4, with a weak D call TRBD1 (6 bases). The CDR3 sequence is 15 residues long. Trimming removed 4 bases from V and 14 bases from J, with 23 bases in between. The V gene's germline CDR1 is SNHLY and CDR2 FYNNEI. The CDR3 here is CASSAEGNGQFYLFF. CDR3 in DNA: TGTGCCAGCAGTGCGGAGGGGAACGGACAGTTCTATCTGTTTTTT. Based on the CDR3 plus reference TRBV2 and TRBJ1-4, the full variable domain is EPEVTQTPSHQVTQMGQEVILRCVPISNHLYFYWYRQILGQKVEFLVSFYNNEISEKSEIFDDQFSVERPDGSNFTLKIRSTKLEDSAMYFCASSAEGNGQFYLFFGSGTQLSVL.